Listed below are T cell receptor beta chains from one sample, sequenced in a study of cytomegalovirus exposure and HLA in healthy donors. Using immunoSEQ multiplex PCR, the repertoire was profiled, and TCRdb retains in-frame clones only, with some absent. Altogether roughly 200,000 clones are present, roughly 70% being singletons, with the ten largest covering around 3%. Sequenced sample: PBMCs. Source of these receptors: a male donor in good health and CMV-seronegative. Each CDR3 is given with its conserved first and last residue. The order of the fields is J gene, V gene, CDR3 length, CDR3 protein.

TRBJ1-6 TRBV6-5 15 CASSKDRPLRSPLHF
TRBJ2-7 TRBV5-1 15 CASKTGTGETYEQYF
TRBJ1-1 TRBV30 14 CAWWVTEPNTEAFF
TRBJ2-3 TRBV9 12 CASSLPRDTQYF
TRBJ2-7 TRBV13 11 CASTRGYEQYF
TRBJ2-1 TRBV27 14 CASSLSGRGNEQFF
TRBJ1-2 TRBV6-5 15 CASSLARGYIYGYTF
TRBJ1-2 TRBV19 14 CASSIVAGNYGYTF
TRBJ2-1 TRBV7-7 15 CASSLGASGGNEQFF
TRBJ1-2 TRBV27 16 CASSPGGSRANYGYTF
TRBJ2-7 TRBV6-1 13 CASSLDRIYEQYF
TRBJ1-2 TRBV30 11 CARDRDNGYTF
TRBJ1-5 TRBV6-5 16 CASSSTGGMSNQPQHF
TRBJ2-2 TRBV11-3 18 CASTNWGRSSRNTGELFF
TRBJ1-1 TRBV28 16 CASIPWGGEGNTEAFF
TRBJ2-7 TRBV7-8 14 CASSLVGNQYEQYF
TRBJ1-5 TRBV7-9 16 CASSPGGQGAIQPQHF
TRBJ1-1 TRBV27 14 CASTPREGNTEAFF
TRBJ2-4 TRBV7-2 15 CASSFGQGTLWGRYF
TRBJ2-1 TRBV15 14 CATSIPEGGNEQFF
TRBJ2-1 TRBV30 13 CAWSVRSRSEQFF
TRBJ1-5 TRBV30 15 CAWSVRGQGNQPQHF
TRBJ2-1 TRBV19 13 CASSIVVSREEFF
TRBJ2-7 TRBV6-1 14 CASSQEGFSYEQYF
TRBJ1-1 TRBV6-5 14 CASSAYGVNTEAFF
TRBJ1-5 TRBV11-2 14 CASSSGLLNQPQHF
TRBJ1-3 TRBV4-1 19 CASSHKVRGQGTFGNTIYF
TRBJ2-7 TRBV27 14 CASSFGGSSYEQYF
TRBJ2-7 TRBV5-4 15 CASSRSTSGKYEQYF
TRBJ2-7 TRBV10-3 16 CAIRERGQAGSYEQYF
TRBJ2-2 TRBV5-1 15 CASSPSGQNTGELFF
TRBJ1-5 TRBV29-1 12 CSVEEQGQPQHF
TRBJ2-2 TRBV10-1 15 CASRATSGGDGELFF
TRBJ1-2 TRBV28 13 CASRGTGTYGYTF
TRBJ2-1 TRBV28 15 CASSLSTPTMNEQFF
TRBJ1-5 TRBV23-1 16 CASSPSPVEPRRPQHF
TRBJ1-1 TRBV6-6 15 CASSYLTGVNTEAFF
TRBJ2-3 TRBV5-8 17 CASSLGLAVLNTDTQYF
TRBJ1-5 TRBV7-9 13 CASSLEGTGGQHF
TRBJ2-3 TRBV30 16 CACSRGSGGGTDTQYF
TRBJ2-7 TRBV30 11 CATTVSYEQYF
TRBJ2-7 TRBV11-2 15 CASSLPQGGEYEQYF
TRBJ2-1 TRBV6-5 16 CASSSRPSGSNTEQFF
TRBJ2-3 TRBV2 14 CASRRRGITDTQYF
TRBJ2-7 TRBV28 15 CASSPAPQGQAEQYF
TRBJ2-7 TRBV6-5 16 CASSSVIGQGKGEQYF
TRBJ2-7 TRBV4-1 16 CASSRNRGQGTYEQYF
TRBJ2-1 TRBV11-2 15 CASSLGWTSGNEQFF
TRBJ1-5 TRBV2 14 CASSTQGSNQPQHF
TRBJ2-1 TRBV6-5 11 CASRGYNEQFF
TRBJ1-4 TRBV7-8 18 CASSLLPRGSATNEKLFF
TRBJ2-3 TRBV4-1 17 CASSQVGQGSPTDTQYF
TRBJ2-1 TRBV5-6 18 CASSSPRGAGGLRNEQFF
TRBJ1-4 TRBV5-1 15 CASSLGQSTNEKLFF
TRBJ2-1 TRBV28 15 CASGRIDSGKHEQFF
TRBJ1-1 TRBV2 15 CASSGQGKANTEAFF
TRBJ1-4 TRBV6-5 14 CASSLDRQNEKLFF
TRBJ2-5 TRBV10-3 15 CAISESLRLQETQYF
TRBJ1-2 TRBV7-9 13 CASSSTGAYGYTF
TRBJ1-5 TRBV19 13 CASSIGGNQPQHF